These 8 T cell receptor beta chains originate from one sample sequenced in a study of CXCR3-negative and CXCR3-positive naive CD8 T cells. Whole-study findings and limits: TRB CDR3s of CXCR3-positive naive cells were more hydrophobic than those of CXCR3-negative naive cells.

The antigens these receptors bind are not known. Through 5' RACE with UMI labels, the TRB cDNA libraries were prepared. TCRdb re-called the 5' RACE reads; one entry per CDR3 protein, DNA not given. The listing records 150,000 to 180,000 distinct CDR3 sequences. What was sequenced was naive CXCR3+ CD8+ T cells from blood. This sample's subset: CD45RO-CCR7+CD27+CD95- naive CD8+ T cells expressing CXCR3 (TNR3+). The source of these receptors is a human donor in good health. Some clones in this sample may be carry-over from other donors' samples.

The gene calls are TRBV4-1 and TRBJ1-5; TCRdb designates TRBD1, a call that cannot be tested without DNA. This CDR3 region has 15 residues. Germline V gene data show CDR1 as MGHRA and CDR2 as YSYEKL. CDR3 region: CASSQDEGANQPQHF.

V and J are TRBV7-8 and TRBJ2-1; checking the TCRdb D call of TRBD2 is not possible without DNA. The V gene's germline CDR1 is SGHVS and CDR2 FQNEAQ. The CDR3 extends over 17 amino acids. The chain's CDR3 is CASSLSGSGLSYNEQFF.

J is TRBJ2-1 and V is TRBV20-1; TCRdb's D call of TRBD2 is untestable without DNA. Germline V gene lookup returns CDR1 DFQATT and CDR2 SNEGSKA (reference sequence). The CDR3 totals 16 residues. This CDR3 is CSAKIPSGRDYNEQFF.

V usage is TRBV7-9 and J usage is TRBJ2-2. Germline V lookup: CDR1 SEHNR, CDR2 FQNEAQ (reference sequence). CDR3 length: 15 residues. The CDR3 sequence: CASSLVLRYGGELFF.

This sequence joins TRBV2 and TRBJ1-1; TCRdb's D call of TRBD1 is untestable without DNA. The CDR3 has 13 amino acids. Germline V CDR1 and CDR2: SNHLY, FYNNEI. CDR3: CARTGGAGTEAFF.

V gene TRBV4-1 combines with J gene TRBJ2-1; TCRdb's assignment of TRBD1 cannot be checked, as there is no DNA. This CDR3 contains 13 residues. Germline V gene data show CDR1 as MGHRA and CDR2 as YSYEKL. The CDR3 reads CVSSQGGGNEQFF.

The V gene is TRBV4-1, the J gene TRBJ1-1. CDR1 and CDR2 from the germline V gene are MGHRA and YSYEKL. The CDR3 extends over 14 amino acids. CDR3 sequence: CASSQDWLSTEAFF.

This chain connects TRBV28 to TRBJ2-7; TCRdb outputs TRBD1, but without DNA this stays unchecked. This CDR3 has 13 amino acids. The germline V gene has CDR1 MDHEN and CDR2 SYDVKM. The CDR3 is CASSPLLSDEQYF. Using reference TRBV28 and TRBJ2-7 for the parts outside the CDR3, the full variable domain is DVKVTQSSRYLVKRTGEKVFLECVQDMDHENMFWYRQDPGLGLRLIYFSYDVKMKEKGDIPEGYSVSREKKERFSLILESASTNQTSMYLCASSPLLSDEQYFGPGTRLTVT.